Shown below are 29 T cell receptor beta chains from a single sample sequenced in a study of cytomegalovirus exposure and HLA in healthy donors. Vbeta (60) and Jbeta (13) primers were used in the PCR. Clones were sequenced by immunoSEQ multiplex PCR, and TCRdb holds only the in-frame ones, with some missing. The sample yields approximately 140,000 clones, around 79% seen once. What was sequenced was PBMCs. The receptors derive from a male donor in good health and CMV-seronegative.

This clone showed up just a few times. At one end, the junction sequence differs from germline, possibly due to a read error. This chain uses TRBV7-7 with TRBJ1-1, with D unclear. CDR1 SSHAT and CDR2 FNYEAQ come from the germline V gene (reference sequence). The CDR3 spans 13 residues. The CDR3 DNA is TGTGCTAGCAGTCGATCCAGGAACACTGAAGCTTTCTTT. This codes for CASSRSRNTEAFF.

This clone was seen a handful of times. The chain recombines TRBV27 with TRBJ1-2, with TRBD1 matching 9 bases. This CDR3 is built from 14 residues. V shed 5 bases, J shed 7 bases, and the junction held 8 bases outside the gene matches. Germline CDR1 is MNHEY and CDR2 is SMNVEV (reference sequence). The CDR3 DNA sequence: TGTGCCAGCAGTCCGGGACAGGGTGCGTTTGGCTACACCTTC. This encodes CASSPGQGAFGYTF.

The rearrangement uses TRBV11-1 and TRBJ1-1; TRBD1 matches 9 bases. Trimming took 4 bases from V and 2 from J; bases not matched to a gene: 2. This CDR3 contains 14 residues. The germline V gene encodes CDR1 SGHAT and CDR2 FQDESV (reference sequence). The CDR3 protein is CASSWGQGNTEAFF. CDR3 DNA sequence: TGTGCCAGCAGCTGGGGACAGGGTAACACTGAAGCTTTCTTT.

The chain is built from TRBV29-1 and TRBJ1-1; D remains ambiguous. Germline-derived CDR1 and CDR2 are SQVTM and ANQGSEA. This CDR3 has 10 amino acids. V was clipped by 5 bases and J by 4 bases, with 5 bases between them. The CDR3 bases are TGCAGCGTTTCACTCACTGAAGCTTTCTTT. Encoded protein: CSVSLTEAFF.

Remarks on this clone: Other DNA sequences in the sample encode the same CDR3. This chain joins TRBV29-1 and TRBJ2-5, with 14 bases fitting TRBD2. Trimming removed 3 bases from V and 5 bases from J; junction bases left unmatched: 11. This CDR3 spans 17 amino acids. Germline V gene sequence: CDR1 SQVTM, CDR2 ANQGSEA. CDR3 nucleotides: TGCAGCGTTGATGGGGTTCCGGGGACTAGCGGGAGTGAGACCCAGTACTTC. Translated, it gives CSVDGVPGTSGSETQYF.

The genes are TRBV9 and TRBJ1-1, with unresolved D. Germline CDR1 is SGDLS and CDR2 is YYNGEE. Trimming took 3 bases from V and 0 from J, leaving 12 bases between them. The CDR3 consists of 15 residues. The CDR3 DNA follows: TGTGCCAGCAGCGGACGAGGCGGTATGAACACTGAAGCTTTCTTT. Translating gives CASSGRGGMNTEAFF.

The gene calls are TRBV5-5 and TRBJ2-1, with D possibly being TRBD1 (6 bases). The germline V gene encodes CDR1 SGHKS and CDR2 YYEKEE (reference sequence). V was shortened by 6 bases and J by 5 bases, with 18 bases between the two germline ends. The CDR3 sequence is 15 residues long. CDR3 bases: TGTGCCAGCACCGTTGGGGCAGGGGCTAACAATGAGCAGTTCTTC. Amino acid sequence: CASTVGAGANNEQFF.

The DNA of the CDR3 is TGTGCCAGCAGTCCACAGGGTGGGAACACTGAAGCTTTCTTT. It encodes CASSPQGGNTEAFF. The chain has TRBV6-4 and TRBJ1-1, with TRBD1 as a possible D gene (6 bases). V lost 5 bases and J lost 1, with 11 bases in between. The CDR3 is 14 residues long. Per germline, CDR1 MRHNA and CDR2 SNTAGT.

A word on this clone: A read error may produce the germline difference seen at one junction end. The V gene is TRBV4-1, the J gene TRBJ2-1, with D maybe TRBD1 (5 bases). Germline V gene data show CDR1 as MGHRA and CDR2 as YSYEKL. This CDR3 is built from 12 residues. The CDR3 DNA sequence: TGCGCTAGCAGCCACCCTACAGGCCAGCAGTTCTTC. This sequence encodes CASSHPTGQQFF.

CDR3 protein: CAWSAELGVQPQHF. For the CDR3, the DNA is TGTGCCTGGAGCGCCGAGTTGGGAGTTCAGCCCCAGCATTTT. The chain recombines TRBV30 with TRBJ1-5; D gene uncertain. Trimming took 3 bases from V and 6 from J, leaving 15 bases between them. CDR1 is GTSNPN, CDR2 SVGIG, per germline (reference sequence). The CDR3 contains 14 residues.

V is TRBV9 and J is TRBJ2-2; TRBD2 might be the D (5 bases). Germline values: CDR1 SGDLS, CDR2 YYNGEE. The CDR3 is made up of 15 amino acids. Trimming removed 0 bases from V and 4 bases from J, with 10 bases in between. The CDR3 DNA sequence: TGTGCCAGCAGCGTAGACAGAGGGTTCACCGGGGAGCTGTTTTTT. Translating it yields CASSVDRGFTGELFF.

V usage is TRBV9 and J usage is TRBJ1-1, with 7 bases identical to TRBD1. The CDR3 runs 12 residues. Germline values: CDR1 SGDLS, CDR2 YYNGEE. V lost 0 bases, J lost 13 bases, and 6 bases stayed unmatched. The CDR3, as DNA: TGTGCCAGCAGCGTAGTAACAGGGGTGGTTTTCTTT. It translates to CASSVVTGVVFF. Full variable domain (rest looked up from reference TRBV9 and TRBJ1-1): DSGVTQTPKHLITATGQRVTLRCSPRSGDLSVYWYQQSLDQGLQFLIQYYNGEERAKGNILERFSAQQFPDLHSELNLSSLELGDSALYFCASSVVTGVVFFGQGTRLTVV.

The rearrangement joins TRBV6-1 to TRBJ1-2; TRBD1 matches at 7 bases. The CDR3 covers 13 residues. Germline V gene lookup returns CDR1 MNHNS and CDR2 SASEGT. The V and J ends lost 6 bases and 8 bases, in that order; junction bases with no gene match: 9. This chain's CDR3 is CASRRRDSGGYTF. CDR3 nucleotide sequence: TGTGCCAGCAGGCGCCGGGACAGCGGAGGCTACACCTTC.

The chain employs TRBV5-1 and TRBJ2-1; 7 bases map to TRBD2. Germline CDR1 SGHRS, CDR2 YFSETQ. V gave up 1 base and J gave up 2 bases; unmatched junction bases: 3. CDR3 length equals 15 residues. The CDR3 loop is CASSLPGGTYNEQFF. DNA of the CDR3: TGCGCCAGCAGCTTGCCCGGGGGGACCTACAATGAGCAGTTCTTC. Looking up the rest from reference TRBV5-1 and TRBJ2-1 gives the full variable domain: KAGVTQTPRYLIKTRGQQVTLSCSPISGHRSVSWYQQTPGQGLQFLFEYFSETQRNKGNFPGRFSGRQFSNSRSEMNVSTLELGDSALYLCASSLPGGTYNEQFFGPGTRLTVL.

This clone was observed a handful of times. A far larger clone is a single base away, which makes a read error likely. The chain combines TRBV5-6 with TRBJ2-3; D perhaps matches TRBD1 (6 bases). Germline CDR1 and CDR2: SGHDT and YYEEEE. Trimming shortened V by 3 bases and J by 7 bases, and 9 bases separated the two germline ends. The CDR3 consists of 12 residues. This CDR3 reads CASSSDRNTQYF. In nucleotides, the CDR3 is TGTGCCAGCAGCTCGGACAGAAATACGCAGTATTTT.

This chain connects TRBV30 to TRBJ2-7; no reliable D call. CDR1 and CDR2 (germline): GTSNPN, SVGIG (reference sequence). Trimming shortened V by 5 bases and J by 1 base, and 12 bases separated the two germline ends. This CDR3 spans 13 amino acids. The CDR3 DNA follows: TGTGCCTGGGCAACCGGGTCATCCTACGAGCAGTACTTC. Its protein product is CAWATGSSYEQYF.

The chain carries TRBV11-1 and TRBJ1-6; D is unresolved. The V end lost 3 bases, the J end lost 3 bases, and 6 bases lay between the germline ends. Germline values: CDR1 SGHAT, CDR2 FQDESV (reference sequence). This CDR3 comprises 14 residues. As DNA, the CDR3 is TGTGCCAGCAGCTTGAACAGCTATAATTCACCCCTCCACTTT. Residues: CASSLNSYNSPLHF. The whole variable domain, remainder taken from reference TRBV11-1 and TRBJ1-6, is EAEVAQSPRYKITEKSQAVAFWCDPISGHATLYWYRQILGQGPELLVQFQDESVVDDSQLPKDRFSAERLKGVDSTLKIQPAELGDSAMYLCASSLNSYNSPLHFGNGTRLTVT.

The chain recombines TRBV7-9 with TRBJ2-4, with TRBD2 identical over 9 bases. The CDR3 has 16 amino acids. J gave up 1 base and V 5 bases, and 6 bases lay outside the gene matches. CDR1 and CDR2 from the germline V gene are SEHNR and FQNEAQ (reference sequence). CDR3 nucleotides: TGTGCCAGCAGCCTTTGGACTAGCGTGGCCAAAAACATTCAGTACTTC. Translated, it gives CASSLWTSVAKNIQYF.

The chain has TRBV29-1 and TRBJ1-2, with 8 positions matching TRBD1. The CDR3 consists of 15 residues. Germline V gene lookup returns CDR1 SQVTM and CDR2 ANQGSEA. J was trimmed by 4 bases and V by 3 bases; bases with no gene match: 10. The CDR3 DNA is TGCAGCGTTGATCTCGGGGCAGGGGGCCTCTATGGCTACACCTTC. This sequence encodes CSVDLGAGGLYGYTF.

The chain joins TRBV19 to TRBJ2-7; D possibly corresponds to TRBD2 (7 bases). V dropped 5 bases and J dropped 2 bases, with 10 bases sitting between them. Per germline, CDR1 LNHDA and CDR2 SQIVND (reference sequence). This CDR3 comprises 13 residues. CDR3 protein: CASSGGGPYEQYF. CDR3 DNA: TGTGCCAGTAGTGGGGGGGGCCCCTACGAGCAGTACTTC.

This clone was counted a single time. The CDR3 DNA follows: TGCGCCAGCAACCCTAGCGGGAGACCCCACGAGCAGTACTTC. Translating gives CASNPSGRPHEQYF. The V and J genes are TRBV5-1 and TRBJ2-7; 10 bases line up with TRBD2. This CDR3 contains 14 residues. In germline, CDR1 is SGHRS, CDR2 YFSETQ. V shed 6 bases and J 5 bases; nucleotides not matched to a gene: 8.

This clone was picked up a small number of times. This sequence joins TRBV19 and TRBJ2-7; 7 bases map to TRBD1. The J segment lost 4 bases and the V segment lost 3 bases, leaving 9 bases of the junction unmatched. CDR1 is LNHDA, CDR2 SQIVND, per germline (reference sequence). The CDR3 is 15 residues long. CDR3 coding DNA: TGTGCCAGTAGTATGGGGAAGGCCAGGGGGTACGAGCAGTACTTC. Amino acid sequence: CASSMGKARGYEQYF.

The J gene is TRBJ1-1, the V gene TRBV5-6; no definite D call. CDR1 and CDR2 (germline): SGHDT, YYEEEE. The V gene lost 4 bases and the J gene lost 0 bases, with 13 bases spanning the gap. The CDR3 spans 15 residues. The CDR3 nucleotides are TGTGCCAGCAGCCTGGGGAGGATAATGAACACTGAAGCTTTCTTT. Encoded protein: CASSLGRIMNTEAFF.

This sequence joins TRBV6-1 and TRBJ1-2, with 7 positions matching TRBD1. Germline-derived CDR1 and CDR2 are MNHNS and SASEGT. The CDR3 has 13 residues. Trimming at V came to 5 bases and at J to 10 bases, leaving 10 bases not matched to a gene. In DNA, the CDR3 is TGTGCCAGCAGTTTCCGGGACAGCAACAACTACACCTTC. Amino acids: CASSFRDSNNYTF.

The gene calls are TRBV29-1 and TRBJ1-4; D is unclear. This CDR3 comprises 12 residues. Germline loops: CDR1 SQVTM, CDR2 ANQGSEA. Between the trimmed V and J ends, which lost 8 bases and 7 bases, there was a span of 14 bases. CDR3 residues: CSPCVRGEKLFF. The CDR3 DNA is TGCAGCCCTTGCGTGCGGGGTGAAAAACTGTTTTTT.

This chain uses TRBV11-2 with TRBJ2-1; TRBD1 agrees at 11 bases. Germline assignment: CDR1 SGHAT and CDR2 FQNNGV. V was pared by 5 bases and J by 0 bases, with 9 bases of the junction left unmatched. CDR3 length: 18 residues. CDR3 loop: CASSTGTGGMLSYNEQFF. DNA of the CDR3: TGTGCCAGCAGCACCGGGACAGGGGGGATGCTCTCCTACAATGAGCAGTTCTTC. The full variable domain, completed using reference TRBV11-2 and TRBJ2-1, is EAGVAQSPRYKIIEKRQSVAFWCNPISGHATLYWYQQILGQGPKLLIQFQNNGVVDDSQLPKDRFSAERLKGVDSTLKIQPAKLEDSAVYLCASSTGTGGMLSYNEQFFGPGTRLTVL.

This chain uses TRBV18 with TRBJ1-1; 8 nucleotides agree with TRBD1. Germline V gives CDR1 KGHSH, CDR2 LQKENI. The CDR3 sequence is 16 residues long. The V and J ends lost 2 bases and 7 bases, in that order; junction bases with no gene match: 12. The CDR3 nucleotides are TGTGCCAGCTCACCAGTCAGACAGGGGAGGGCTCGTGAAGCTTTCTTT. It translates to CASSPVRQGRAREAFF.

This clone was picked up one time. In nucleotides, the CDR3 is TGTGCCAGCAGCTTAGGTGGGGGAGGCACTGAAGCTTTCTTT. Its translation: CASSLGGGGTEAFF. The rearrangement links TRBV7-3 to TRBJ1-1; tentative D call: TRBD1 (5 bases). CDR1 is SGHTA, CDR2 FQGTGA, per germline. V gave up 2 bases and J gave up 4 bases, with 11 bases separating them. The CDR3 length is 14 residues.

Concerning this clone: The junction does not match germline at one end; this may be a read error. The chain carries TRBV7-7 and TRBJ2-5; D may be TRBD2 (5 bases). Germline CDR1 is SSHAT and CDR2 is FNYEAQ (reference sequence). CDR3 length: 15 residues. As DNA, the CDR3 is TGTGCTAGCAGCTTGGAGGATTCGTTAAAAGAGACCCAGTACTTC. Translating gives CASSLEDSLKETQYF. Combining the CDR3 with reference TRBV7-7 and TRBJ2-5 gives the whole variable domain GAGVSQSPRYKVTKRGQDVTLRCDPISSHATLYWYQQALGQGPEFLTYFNYEAQPDKSGLPSDRFSAERPEGSISTLTIQRTEQRDSAMYRCASSLEDSLKETQYFGPGTRLLVL.